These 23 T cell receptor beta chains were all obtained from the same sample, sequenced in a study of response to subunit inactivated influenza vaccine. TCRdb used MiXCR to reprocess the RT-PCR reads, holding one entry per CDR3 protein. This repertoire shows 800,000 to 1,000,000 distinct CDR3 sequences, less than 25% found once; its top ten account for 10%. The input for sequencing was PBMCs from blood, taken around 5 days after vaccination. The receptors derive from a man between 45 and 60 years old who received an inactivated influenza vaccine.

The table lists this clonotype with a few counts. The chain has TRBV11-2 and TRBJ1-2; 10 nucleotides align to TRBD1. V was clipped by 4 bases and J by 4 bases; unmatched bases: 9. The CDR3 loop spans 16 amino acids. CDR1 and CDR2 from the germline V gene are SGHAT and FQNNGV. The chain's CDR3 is CASSSRQGAISYGYTF. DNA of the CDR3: TGTGCCAGCAGCTCGCGACAGGGGGCGATCAGCTATGGCTACACCTTC.

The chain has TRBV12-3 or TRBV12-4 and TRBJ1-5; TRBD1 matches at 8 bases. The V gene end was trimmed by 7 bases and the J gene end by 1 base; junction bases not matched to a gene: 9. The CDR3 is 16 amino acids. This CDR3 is CASTATGEGSNQPQHF. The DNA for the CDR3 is TGTGCCAGCACGGCGACAGGGGAAGGAAGCAATCAGCCCCAGCATTTT.

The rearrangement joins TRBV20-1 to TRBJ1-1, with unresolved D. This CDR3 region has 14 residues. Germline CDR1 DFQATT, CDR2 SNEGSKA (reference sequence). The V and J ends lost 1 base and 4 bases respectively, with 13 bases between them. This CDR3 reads CSARGQLRGTEAFF. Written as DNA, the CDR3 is TGCAGTGCTAGAGGTCAGCTCAGAGGCACTGAAGCTTTCTTT.

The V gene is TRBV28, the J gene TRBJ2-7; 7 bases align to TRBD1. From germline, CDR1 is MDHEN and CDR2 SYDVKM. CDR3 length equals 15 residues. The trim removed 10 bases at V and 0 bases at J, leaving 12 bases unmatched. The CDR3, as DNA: TGTGCCATCAGGACAGGACACCCTCTCTCCTACGAGCAGTACTTC. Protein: CAIRTGHPLSYEQYF.

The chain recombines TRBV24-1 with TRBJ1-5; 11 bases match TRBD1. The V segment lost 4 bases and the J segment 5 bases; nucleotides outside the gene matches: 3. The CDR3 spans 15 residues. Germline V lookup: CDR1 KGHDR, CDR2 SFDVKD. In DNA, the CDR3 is TGTGCCACCAGTGAAGGACAGGGGGCGGATCAGCCCCAGCATTTT. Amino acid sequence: CATSEGQGADQPQHF.

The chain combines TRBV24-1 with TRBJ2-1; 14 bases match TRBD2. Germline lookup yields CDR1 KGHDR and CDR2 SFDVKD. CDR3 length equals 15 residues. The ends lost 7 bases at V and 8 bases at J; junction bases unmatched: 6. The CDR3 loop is CATRGLAGEFDEQFF. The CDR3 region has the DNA TGTGCCACCAGGGGACTAGCGGGAGAATTCGATGAGCAGTTCTTC.

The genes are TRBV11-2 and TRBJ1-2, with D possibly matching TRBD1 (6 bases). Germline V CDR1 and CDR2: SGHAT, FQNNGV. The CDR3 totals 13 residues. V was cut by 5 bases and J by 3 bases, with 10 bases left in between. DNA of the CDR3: TGTGCCAGCAGCGCACAGGGCGACTATGGCTACACCTTC. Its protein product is CASSAQGDYGYTF.

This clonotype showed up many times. This CDR3 is CASSYDRAGETQYF. The CDR3 DNA follows: TGTGCCAGCAGTTACGACAGGGCGGGAGAGACCCAGTACTTC. The chain uses TRBV6-5 and TRBJ2-5; 7 bases are a match to TRBD1. The germline V gene encodes CDR1 MNHEY and CDR2 SVGAGI. V lost 2 bases, J lost 4 bases, and 4 bases stayed unmatched. This CDR3 is built from 14 residues.

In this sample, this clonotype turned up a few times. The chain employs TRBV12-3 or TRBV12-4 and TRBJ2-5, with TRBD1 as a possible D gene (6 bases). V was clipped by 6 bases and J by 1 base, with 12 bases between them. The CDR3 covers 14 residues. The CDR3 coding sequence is TGTGCCAGCAGGGACGGGACAATCCAAGAGACCCAGTACTTC. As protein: CASRDGTIQETQYF.

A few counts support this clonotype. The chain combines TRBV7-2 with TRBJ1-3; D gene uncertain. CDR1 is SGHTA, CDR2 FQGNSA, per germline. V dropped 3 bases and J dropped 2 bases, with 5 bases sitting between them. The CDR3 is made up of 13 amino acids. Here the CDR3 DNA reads TGTGCCAGCAGCTTTCTTCCTGGAAACACCATATATTTT. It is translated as CASSFLPGNTIYF.

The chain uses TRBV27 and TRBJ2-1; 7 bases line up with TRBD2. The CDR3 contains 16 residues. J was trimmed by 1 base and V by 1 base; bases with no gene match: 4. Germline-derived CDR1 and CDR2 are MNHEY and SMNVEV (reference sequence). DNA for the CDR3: TGTGCCAGCAGTTTATATGCGGGAGCGTCCTACAATGAGCAGTTCTTC. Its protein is CASSLYAGASYNEQFF.

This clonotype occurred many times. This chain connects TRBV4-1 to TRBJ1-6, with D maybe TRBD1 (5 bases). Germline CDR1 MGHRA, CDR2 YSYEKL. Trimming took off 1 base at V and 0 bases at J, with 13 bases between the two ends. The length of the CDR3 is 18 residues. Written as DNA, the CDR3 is TGCGCCAGCAGCCAAGGGGGACTCCTAAGCTCCTATAATTCACCCCTCCACTTT. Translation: CASSQGGLLSSYNSPLHF.

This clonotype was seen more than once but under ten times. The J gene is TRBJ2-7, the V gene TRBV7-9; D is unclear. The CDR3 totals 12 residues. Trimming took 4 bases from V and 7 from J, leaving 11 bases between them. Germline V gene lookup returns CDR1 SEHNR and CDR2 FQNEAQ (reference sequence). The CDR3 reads CASSSGESEQYF. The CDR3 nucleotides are TGTGCCAGCAGCTCCGGCGAGTCGGAGCAGTACTTC.

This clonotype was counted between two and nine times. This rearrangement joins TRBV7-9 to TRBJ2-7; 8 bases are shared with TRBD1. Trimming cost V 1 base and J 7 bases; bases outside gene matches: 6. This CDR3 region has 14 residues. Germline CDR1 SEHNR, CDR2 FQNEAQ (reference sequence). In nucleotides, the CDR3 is TGTGCCAGCAGCTTAGGACAGGGGTCGTCTGAGCAGTACTTC. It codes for CASSLGQGSSEQYF.

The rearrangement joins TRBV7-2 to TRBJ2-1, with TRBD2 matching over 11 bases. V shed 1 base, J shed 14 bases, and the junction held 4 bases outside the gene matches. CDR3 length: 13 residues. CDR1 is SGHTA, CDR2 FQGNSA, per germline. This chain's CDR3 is CASSLGGLAGEFF. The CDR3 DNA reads TGTGCCAGCAGCTTAGGCGGACTAGCGGGCGAGTTCTTC.

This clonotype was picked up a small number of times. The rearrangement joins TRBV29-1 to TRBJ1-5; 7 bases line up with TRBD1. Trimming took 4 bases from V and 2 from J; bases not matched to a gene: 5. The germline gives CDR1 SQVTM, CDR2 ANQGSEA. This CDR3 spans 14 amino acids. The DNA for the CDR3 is TGCAGCGTTGGTAGCGGGACAGGCAATCAGCCCCAGCATTTT. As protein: CSVGSGTGNQPQHF.

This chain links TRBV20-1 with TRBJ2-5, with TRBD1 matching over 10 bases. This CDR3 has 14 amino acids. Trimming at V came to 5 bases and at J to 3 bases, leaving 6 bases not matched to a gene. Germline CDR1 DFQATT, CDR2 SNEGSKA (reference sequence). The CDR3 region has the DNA TGCAGTGCTGTCGCCGGGACAGGGGAAGAGACCCAGTACTTC. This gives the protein CSAVAGTGEETQYF.

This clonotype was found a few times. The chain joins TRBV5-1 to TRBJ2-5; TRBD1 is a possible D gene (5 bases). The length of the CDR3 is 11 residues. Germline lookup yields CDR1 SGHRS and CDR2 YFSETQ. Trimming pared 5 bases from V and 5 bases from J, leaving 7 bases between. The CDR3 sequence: CASRQDETQYF. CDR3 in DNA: TGCGCCAGCAGACAGGATGAGACCCAGTACTTC.

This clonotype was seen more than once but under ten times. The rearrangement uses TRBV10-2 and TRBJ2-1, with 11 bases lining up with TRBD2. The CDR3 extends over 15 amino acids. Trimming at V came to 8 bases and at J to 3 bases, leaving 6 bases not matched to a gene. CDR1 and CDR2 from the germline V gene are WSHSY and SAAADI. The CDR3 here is CASQGGLAGYNEQFF. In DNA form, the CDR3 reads TGCGCCAGCCAGGGAGGACTAGCGGGCTACAATGAGCAGTTCTTC.

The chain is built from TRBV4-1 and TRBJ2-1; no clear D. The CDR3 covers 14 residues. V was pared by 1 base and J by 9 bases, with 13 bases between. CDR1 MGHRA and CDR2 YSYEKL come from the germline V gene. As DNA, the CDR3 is TGCGCCAGCAGCCAAGCACTCCGTATTAGTGAGCAGTTCTTC. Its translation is CASSQALRISEQFF.

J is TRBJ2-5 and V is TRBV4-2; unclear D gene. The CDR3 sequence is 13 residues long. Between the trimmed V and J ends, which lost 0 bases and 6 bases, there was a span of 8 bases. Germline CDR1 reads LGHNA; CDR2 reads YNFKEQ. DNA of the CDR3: TGTGCCAGCAGCCAAGAAGGGTGGCAGACCCAGTACTTC. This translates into CASSQEGWQTQYF.

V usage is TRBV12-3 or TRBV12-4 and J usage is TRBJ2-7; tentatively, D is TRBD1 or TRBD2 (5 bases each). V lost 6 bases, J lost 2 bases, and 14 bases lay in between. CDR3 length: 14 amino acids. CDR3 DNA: TGTGCCAGCAGGCCGGGTCCGGGACCCTACGAGCAGTACTTC. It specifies CASRPGPGPYEQYF.

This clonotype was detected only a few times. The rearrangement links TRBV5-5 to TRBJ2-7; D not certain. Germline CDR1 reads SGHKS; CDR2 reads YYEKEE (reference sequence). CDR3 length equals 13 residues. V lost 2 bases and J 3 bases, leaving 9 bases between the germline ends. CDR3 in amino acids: CASSFFVSYEQYF. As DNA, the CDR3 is TGTGCCAGCAGCTTTTTCGTCAGCTACGAGCAGTACTTC.